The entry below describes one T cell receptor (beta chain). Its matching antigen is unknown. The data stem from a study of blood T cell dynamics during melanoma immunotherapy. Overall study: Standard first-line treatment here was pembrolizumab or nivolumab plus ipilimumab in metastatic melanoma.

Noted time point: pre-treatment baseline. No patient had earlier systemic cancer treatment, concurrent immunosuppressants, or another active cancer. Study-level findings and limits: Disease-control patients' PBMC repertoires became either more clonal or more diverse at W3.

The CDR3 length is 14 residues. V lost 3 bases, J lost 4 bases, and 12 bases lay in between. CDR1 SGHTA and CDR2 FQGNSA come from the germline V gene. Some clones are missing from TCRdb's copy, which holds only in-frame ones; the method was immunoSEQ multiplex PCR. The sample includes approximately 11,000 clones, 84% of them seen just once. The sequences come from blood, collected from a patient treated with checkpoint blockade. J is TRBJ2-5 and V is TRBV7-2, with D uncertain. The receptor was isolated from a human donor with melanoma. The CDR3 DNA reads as TGTGCCAGCAGCTTGCACTGGAGCCCAGAGACCCAGTACTTC. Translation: CASSLHWSPETQYF.